The 27 T cell receptor beta chains presented below share a single source sample, sequenced in a study of T cells in narcolepsy. Profiling relied on immunoSEQ multiplex PCR, and the TCRdb table lists in-frame clones only, not all of them. In the table there are around 27,000 clones, about 79% of which are singletons. Sequencing was performed on CD45RA- memory CD4+ T cells from PBMCs. The receptors stem from a human donor with narcolepsy.

The chain recombines TRBV11-2 with TRBJ2-7, with D possibly being TRBD2 (5 bases). The germline V and J ends were trimmed by 1 base and 3 bases, with 10 bases remaining between them. CDR3 size: 14 residues. Germline V gene lookup returns CDR1 SGHAT and CDR2 FQNNGV. The CDR3 reads CASSLGEGSYEQYF. The CDR3 bases are TGTGCCAGCAGCTTAGGAGAAGGGAGCTACGAGCAGTACTTC. Full variable domain (remainder filled in from reference TRBV11-2 and TRBJ2-7): EAGVAQSPRYKIIEKRQSVAFWCNPISGHATLYWYQQILGQGPKLLIQFQNNGVVDDSQLPKDRFSAERLKGVDSTLKIQPAKLEDSAVYLCASSLGEGSYEQYFGPGTRLTVT.

The V gene is TRBV2, the J gene TRBJ2-3, with 7 bases lining up with TRBD2. Germline CDR1 SNHLY, CDR2 FYNNEI. The CDR3 has 16 residues. Losses at the gene ends were 6 bases for V and 3 bases for J; bases not matched to a gene: 12. The CDR3 DNA is TGTGCCAGCAGGCAGGGACTATCGGTAAGGACAGATACGCAGTATTTT. It translates to CASRQGLSVRTDTQYF.

The chain employs TRBV11-2 and TRBJ2-7; either TRBD1 or TRBD2 may fit D (6 bases each). V was cut by 5 bases and J by 3 bases, with 14 bases left in between. CDR1 SGHAT and CDR2 FQNNGV come from the germline V gene. CDR3 length equals 14 residues. The CDR3 reads CASSHLRGHYEQYF. CDR3 in DNA: TGTGCCAGCAGCCACCTCCGGGGGCACTACGAGCAGTACTTC.

This clone was seen more than once but under ten times. The chain couples TRBV19 to TRBJ1-1; D unresolved. This CDR3 has 11 residues. Trimming pared 3 bases from V and 4 bases from J, leaving 3 bases between. CDR1 is LNHDA, CDR2 SQIVND, per germline (reference sequence). The DNA for the CDR3 is TGTGCCAGTAGTATGTTCACTGAAGCTTTCTTT. Translating gives CASSMFTEAFF.

The chain recombines TRBV7-6 with TRBJ2-3; 7 bases agree with TRBD2. The CDR3 loop spans 17 amino acids. The J segment lost 3 bases and the V segment lost 5 bases, leaving 14 bases of the junction unmatched. Germline V CDR1 and CDR2: SGHVS, FNYEAQ. The DNA of the CDR3 is TGTGCCAGCAGCCCCCTTAGCGGCGGGGGTTCGACAGATACGCAGTATTTT. This translates into CASSPLSGGGSTDTQYF.

The gene calls are TRBV6-1 and TRBJ1-3; D call uncertain. The germline V and J ends were trimmed by 5 bases and 0 bases, with 8 bases remaining between them. Germline V CDR1 and CDR2: MNHNS, SASEGT. The CDR3 covers 14 residues. The CDR3: CASSTRSSGNTIYF. The DNA for the CDR3 is TGTGCCAGCAGTACCCGTTCCTCTGGAAACACCATATATTTT.

The chain joins TRBV19 to TRBJ2-7; 12 bases align to TRBD2. The germline gives CDR1 LNHDA, CDR2 SQIVND (reference sequence). Trimming removed 6 bases from V and 2 bases from J; junction bases left unmatched: 2. The CDR3 runs 14 residues. The CDR3 DNA is TGTGCCAGTAGGCTAGCGGGGGGGCCCTACGAGCAGTACTTC. Amino acid sequence: CASRLAGGPYEQYF.

This sequence joins TRBV7-3 and TRBJ2-2; the D call may be TRBD1 or TRBD2 (6 bases each). The CDR3 loop spans 16 amino acids. V was pared by 6 bases and J by 1 base, with 15 bases between. Germline CDR1 SGHTA, CDR2 FQGTGA. CDR3: CASSSRGLGNTGELFF. CDR3 nucleotides: TGTGCCAGCAGTTCCCGGGGGCTAGGGAACACCGGGGAGCTGTTTTTT.

This clone occurred a few times. The chain is built from TRBV6-5 and TRBJ1-2, with a tentative D call TRBD1 (5 bases). Trimming pared 10 bases from V and 6 bases from J, leaving 12 bases between. This CDR3 contains 11 residues. The V gene's germline CDR1 is MNHEY and CDR2 SVGAGI. For the CDR3, the DNA is TGTGCCACCGGGCCGGGGGATGGCTACACCTTC. Its translation is CATGPGDGYTF.

V gene TRBV5-4 combines with J gene TRBJ2-1; unclear D gene. The CDR3 spans 19 residues. Looked up from germline, CDR1 is SGHNT and CDR2 is YYREEE (reference sequence). V was pared by 3 bases and J by 8 bases, with 30 bases between. In nucleotides, the CDR3 is TGTGCCAGCAGCTCCCGGGCCCTCACCTCTCCTAAAGCTAGGCATGAGCAGTTCTTC. Its translation is CASSSRALTSPKARHEQFF.

V usage is TRBV18 and J usage is TRBJ1-1, with 7 bases fitting TRBD1. Germline V gene data show CDR1 as KGHSH and CDR2 as LQKENI. Trimming cost V 6 bases and J 2 bases; bases outside gene matches: 9. This CDR3 is built from 15 residues. CDR3: CASSYRTGVNTEAFF. CDR3 DNA sequence: TGTGCCAGCTCGTATAGGACAGGCGTAAACACTGAAGCTTTCTTT.

The V gene is TRBV6-6, the J gene TRBJ1-1; 8 positions agree with TRBD1. Germline V lookup: CDR1 MNHNY, CDR2 SVGAGI (reference sequence). V dropped 4 bases and J dropped 0; count of bases not matched to a gene: 7. The CDR3 covers 16 residues. CDR3 coding DNA: TGTGCCAGCAGTTCCGGGACAGGCCTCATGAACACTGAAGCTTTCTTT. This codes for CASSSGTGLMNTEAFF.

This chain links TRBV14 with TRBJ2-3; D remains ambiguous. The V gene lost 4 bases and the J gene lost 6 bases, with 8 bases spanning the gap. The CDR3 length is 12 residues. Germline V gives CDR1 SGHDN, CDR2 FVKESK. The chain's CDR3 is CASSPYGDTQYF. Here the CDR3 DNA reads TGTGCCAGCAGCCCCTACGGGGATACGCAGTATTTT.

This clone was counted once. The J gene is TRBJ1-1, the V gene TRBV5-1, with 9 positions matching TRBD1. Germline values: CDR1 SGHRS, CDR2 YFSETQ. This CDR3 contains 14 residues. Trimming took 5 bases from V and 4 from J; bases not matched to a gene: 6. The CDR3 loop reads CASRATGGSTEAFF. In DNA, the CDR3 is TGCGCCAGCAGGGCTACAGGGGGCTCCACTGAAGCTTTCTTT.

In its sample, this clone was seen once. The chain joins TRBV28 to TRBJ1-6, with a possible D match to TRBD1 (6 bases). Between the trimmed V and J ends, which lost 7 bases and 9 bases, there was a span of 19 bases. Per germline, CDR1 MDHEN and CDR2 SYDVKM. The CDR3 totals 15 residues. The CDR3 loop reads CASTRGRPSGSPLHF. The CDR3 DNA reads as TGTGCCAGCACCCGGGGGCGTCCCTCCGGTTCACCCCTCCACTTT.

The chain recombines TRBV28 with TRBJ1-1, with a tentative D call TRBD1 (6 bases). Germline V gene data show CDR1 as MDHEN and CDR2 as SYDVKM. Trimming took 6 bases from V and 2 from J, leaving 13 bases between them. This CDR3 comprises 14 residues. The CDR3 DNA reads TGTGCCAGCAGAACCCCGGGGGCAAACACTGAAGCTTTCTTT. Its protein product is CASRTPGANTEAFF.

DNA of the CDR3: TGTGCCAGCAGTGAAGCGGCAGGGAGTAACAATCAGCCCCAGCATTTT. Protein product: CASSEAAGSNNQPQHF. The V call is TRBV6-1, the J call TRBJ1-5; maybe TRBD1 (5 bases). V was clipped by 0 bases and J by 3 bases, with 12 bases between them. The germline gives CDR1 MNHNS, CDR2 SASEGT. The CDR3 length is 16 residues.

The chain carries TRBV7-3 and TRBJ2-2; D might be TRBD1 or TRBD2, each matching 6 bases. CDR3 length: 16 amino acids. CDR1 and CDR2 from the germline V gene are SGHTA and FQGTGA. V lost 5 bases, J lost 4 bases, and 17 bases lay in between. The CDR3: CASSRRQATSTGELFF. The CDR3 DNA follows: TGTGCCAGCAGCCGTCGACAGGCGACTAGCACCGGGGAGCTGTTTTTT.

The V gene is TRBV27, the J gene TRBJ1-1; unclear D gene. In germline, CDR1 is MNHEY, CDR2 SMNVEV (reference sequence). The CDR3 spans 16 residues. V was pared by 4 bases and J by 4 bases, with 19 bases between. CDR3 in DNA: TGTGCCAGCAGTTCCCTCCGGGCCTCCCTGGGCACTGAAGCTTTCTTT. Protein product: CASSSLRASLGTEAFF.

The chain links TRBV2 to TRBJ1-2; D gene unclear. V dropped 7 bases and J dropped 4 bases, with 16 bases sitting between them. Germline V gene data show CDR1 as SNHLY and CDR2 as FYNNEI. The CDR3 is 14 amino acids. CDR3 sequence: CASTREPSIYGYTF. The CDR3, as DNA: TGTGCCAGCACCCGCGAACCGAGCATCTATGGCTACACCTTC.

The table lists this clone with a count of one. The chain joins TRBV4-2 to TRBJ1-4; D unclear. The CDR3 covers 13 residues. Germline CDR1 reads LGHNA; CDR2 reads YNFKEQ. Trimming removed 1 base from V and 10 bases from J, with 10 bases in between. The DNA for the CDR3 is TGTGCCAGCAGCCAAGGTTCCTCCGGAAAACTGTTTTTT. It specifies CASSQGSSGKLFF.

This chain links TRBV9 with TRBJ2-5, with D tentatively TRBD1 (6 bases). The DNA matches TRBJ2-7 better at its end, which makes the J call doubtful. Germline CDR1 SGDLS, CDR2 YYNGEE. There are 14 residues in the CDR3. CDR3 region: CASSAGTFSHEQYF. DNA of the CDR3: TGTGCCAGCAGCGCGGGGACATTTAGCCACGAGCAGTACTTC.

The chain recombines TRBV7-7 with TRBJ1-3, with D uncertain. The germline CDR1 and CDR2 sequences are SSHAT and FNYEAQ (reference sequence). Between the trimmed V and J ends, which lost 4 bases and 3 bases, there was a span of 7 bases. The CDR3 totals 13 residues. CDR3 sequence reads: CASSSGFGNTIYF. The CDR3 region has the DNA TGTGCCAGCAGCTCTGGCTTTGGAAACACCATATATTTT.

The chain couples TRBV9 to TRBJ2-4; 10 nucleotides match TRBD2. After removal of 1 base from V and 8 bases from J, the junction contained 3 bases not matched to a gene. CDR1 and CDR2 from the germline V gene are SGDLS and YYNGEE. The CDR3 spans 14 residues. CDR3 nucleotides: TGTGCCAGCAGCGTAAGGCTAGCGGGAGACATTCAGTACTTC. Its protein is CASSVRLAGDIQYF.

V and J are TRBV30 and TRBJ2-1, with D possibly TRBD2 on 5 matching bases. V lost 5 bases and J lost 0, with 17 bases in between. The CDR3 consists of 16 residues. Germline CDR1 GTSNPN, CDR2 SVGIG (reference sequence). The CDR3 DNA reads TGTGCCTGGCGAGACTACAGAGATAGCTCCTACAATGAGCAGTTCTTC. Its protein is CAWRDYRDSSYNEQFF.

The chain has TRBV6-1 and TRBJ2-7; D is uncertain. The CDR3 sequence is 14 residues long. Between the trimmed V and J ends, which lost 5 bases and 5 bases, there was a span of 16 bases. Germline-derived CDR1 and CDR2 are MNHNS and SASEGT. In DNA form, the CDR3 reads TGTGCCAGCAGTTCCGAACAGTTCAGGAACGAGCAGTACTTC. As protein: CASSSEQFRNEQYF.

This clone was detected only a few times. The rearrangement links TRBV5-4 to TRBJ1-1; D not resolved. Per germline, CDR1 SGHNT and CDR2 YYREEE (reference sequence). The V and J ends lost 4 bases and 6 bases respectively, with 7 bases between them. CDR3 size: 11 residues. CDR3 protein: CASSLRSEAFF. The CDR3 DNA reads as TGTGCCAGCAGCCTGAGGTCTGAAGCTTTCTTT.